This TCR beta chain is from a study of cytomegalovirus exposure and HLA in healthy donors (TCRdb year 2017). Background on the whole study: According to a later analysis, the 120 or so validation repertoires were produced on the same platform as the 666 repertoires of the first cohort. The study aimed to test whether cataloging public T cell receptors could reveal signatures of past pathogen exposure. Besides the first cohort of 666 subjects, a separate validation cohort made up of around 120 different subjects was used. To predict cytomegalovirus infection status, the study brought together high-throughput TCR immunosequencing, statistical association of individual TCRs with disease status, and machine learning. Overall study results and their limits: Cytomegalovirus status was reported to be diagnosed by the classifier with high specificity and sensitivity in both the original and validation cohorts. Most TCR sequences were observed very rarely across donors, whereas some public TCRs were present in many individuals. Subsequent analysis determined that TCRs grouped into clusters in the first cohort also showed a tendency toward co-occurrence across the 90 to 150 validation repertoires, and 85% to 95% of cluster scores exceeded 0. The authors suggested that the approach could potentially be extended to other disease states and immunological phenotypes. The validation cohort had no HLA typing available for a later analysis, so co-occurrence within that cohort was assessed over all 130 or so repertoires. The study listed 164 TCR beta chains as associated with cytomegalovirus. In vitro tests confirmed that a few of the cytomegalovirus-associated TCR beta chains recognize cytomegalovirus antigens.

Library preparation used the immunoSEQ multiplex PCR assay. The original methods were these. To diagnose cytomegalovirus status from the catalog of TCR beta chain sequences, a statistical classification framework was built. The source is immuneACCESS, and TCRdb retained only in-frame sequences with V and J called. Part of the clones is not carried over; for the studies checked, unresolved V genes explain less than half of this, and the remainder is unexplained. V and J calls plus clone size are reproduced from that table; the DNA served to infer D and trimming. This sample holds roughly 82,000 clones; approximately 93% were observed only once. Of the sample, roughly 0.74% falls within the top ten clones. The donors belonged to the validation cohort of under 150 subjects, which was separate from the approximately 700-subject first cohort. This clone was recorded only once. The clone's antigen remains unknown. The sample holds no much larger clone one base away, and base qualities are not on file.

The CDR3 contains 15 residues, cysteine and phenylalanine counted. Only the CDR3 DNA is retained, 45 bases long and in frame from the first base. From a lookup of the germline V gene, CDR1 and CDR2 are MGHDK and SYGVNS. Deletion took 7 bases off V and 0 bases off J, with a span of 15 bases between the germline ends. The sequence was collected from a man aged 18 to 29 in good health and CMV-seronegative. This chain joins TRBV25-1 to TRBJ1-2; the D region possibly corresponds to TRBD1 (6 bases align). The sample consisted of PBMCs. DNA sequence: TGTGCCAGCATGGGGGGGCGGTCCTCTAACTATGGCTACACCTTC. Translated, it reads CASMGGRSSNYGYTF.